The TCR beta chain described here comes from a study of T cells in Graves' hyperthyroidism and ophthalmopathy. Study details: The blood sample was taken at first diagnosis, before treatment began.

This clonotype showed up many times. Amplification yielded TCR beta CDR3 regions, with RNA transcripts as the source. Primed by the HTBI set, a first-round RT-PCR was run on the TCR CDR3. From the multiplex PCR reads, TCRdb called clonotypes with MiXCR, one entry per CDR3 protein. The profile shows hundreds of thousands of distinct CDR3 sequences, 14% to 15% of them singletons. Diagnoses rested on clinical symptoms, serum thyroxine and TRAb, thyroid ultrasound and orbital computed tomography. Sequenced: blood. The clonotype originates from a woman aged 40-49 years with Graves' ophthalmopathy.

DNA of the CDR3: TGTGCCAGCAGCATAGGACAGGGGGGAACCTACGAGCAGTACTTC. It is translated as CASSIGQGGTYEQYF. This chain connects TRBV5-5 to TRBJ2-7, with 10 bases that match TRBD1. V dropped 4 bases and J dropped 2; count of bases not matched to a gene: 6. The CDR3 is 15 residues long. CDR1 is SGHKS and CDR2 is YYEKEE in the germline V gene (reference sequence).